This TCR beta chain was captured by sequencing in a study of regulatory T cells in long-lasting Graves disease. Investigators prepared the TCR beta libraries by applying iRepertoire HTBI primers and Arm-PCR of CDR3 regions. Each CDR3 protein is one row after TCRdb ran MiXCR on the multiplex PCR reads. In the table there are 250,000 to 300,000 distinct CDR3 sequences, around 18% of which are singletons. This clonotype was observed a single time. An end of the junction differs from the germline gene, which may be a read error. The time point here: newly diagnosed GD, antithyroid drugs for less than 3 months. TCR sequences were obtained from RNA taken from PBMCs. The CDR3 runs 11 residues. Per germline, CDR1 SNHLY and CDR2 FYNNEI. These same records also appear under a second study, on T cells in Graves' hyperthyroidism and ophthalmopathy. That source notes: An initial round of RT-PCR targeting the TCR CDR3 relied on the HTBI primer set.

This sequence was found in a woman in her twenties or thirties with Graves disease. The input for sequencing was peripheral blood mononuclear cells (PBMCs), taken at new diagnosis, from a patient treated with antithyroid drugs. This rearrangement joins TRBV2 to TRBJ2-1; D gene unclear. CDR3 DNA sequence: TGTGCCAGCAAGGTCTACAATGAGCGGTTCTTC. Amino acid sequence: CASKVYNERFF.